Following are 8 T cell receptor beta chains from one sample sequenced in a study of shared clonotypes between healthy human individuals. Profiled with immunoSEQ multiplex PCR; TCRdb holds only in-frame clones, not every one. The data contain fewer than 650,000 clones, about 82% of them seen just once; the ten biggest clones take up around 13%. Source material: PBMCs. The receptors stem from a middle-aged woman in good health. Some clones in this sample may be carry-over from other donors' samples.

J is TRBJ2-1 and V is TRBV4-1; tentative D call: TRBD2 (6 bases). The CDR3 extends over 13 amino acids. Trimming removed 6 bases at V and 10 bases at J, with 16 bases between. Germline assignment: CDR1 MGHRA and CDR2 YSYEKL. The CDR3 protein is CASSRELPGEQFF. CDR3 in DNA: TGCGCCAGCAGTCGGGAGTTGCCGGGGGAGCAGTTCTTC.

This chain joins TRBV5-1 and TRBJ2-7; 7 nucleotides line up with TRBD1. The CDR3 sequence is 13 residues long. CDR1 SGHRS and CDR2 YFSETQ come from the germline V gene. The V segment lost 4 bases and the J segment 3 bases; nucleotides outside the gene matches: 4. The CDR3 is CASSNGDSYEQYF. For the CDR3, the DNA is TGCGCCAGCAGCAATGGGGACAGCTACGAGCAGTACTTC.

CDR3 protein: CASRGNTDTQYF. The DNA for the CDR3 is TGTGCCAGTAGAGGCAACACAGATACGCAGTATTTT. The V call is TRBV19, the J call TRBJ2-3, with D unclear. With 6 bases removed from V and 2 bases from J, the gap between germline ends came to 6 bases. CDR3 length: 12 amino acids. Per the germline V gene, CDR1 is LNHDA and CDR2 is SQIVND (reference sequence).

This chain links TRBV6-1 with TRBJ1-6, with 7 bases matching TRBD1. The CDR3 sequence is 15 residues long. V was pared by 3 bases and J by 11 bases, with 10 bases of the junction left unmatched. Germline V lookup: CDR1 MNHNS, CDR2 SASEGT. The CDR3 reads CASSDLPDRAAPLHF. The CDR3, as DNA: TGTGCCAGCAGTGACCTCCCCGACAGGGCAGCACCCCTCCACTTT.

The CDR3 DNA follows: TGTGCCAGCAGCTTAGGGACTAGCGGGGTTACCGGGGAGCTGTTTTTT. Protein product: CASSLGTSGVTGELFF. The chain recombines TRBV7-8 with TRBJ2-2, with TRBD2 matching over 12 bases. The CDR3 totals 16 residues. V dropped 1 base and J dropped 5; count of bases not matched to a gene: 2. The germline V gene encodes CDR1 SGHVS and CDR2 FQNEAQ.

This clone is a singleton in its sample. The chain employs TRBV5-6 and TRBJ2-7; D may match TRBD1 or TRBD2 (5 bases each). The V and J ends lost 0 bases and 1 base respectively, with 11 bases between them. The CDR3 runs 15 residues. CDR1 SGHDT and CDR2 YYEEEE come from the germline V gene. CDR3 amino acids: CASSLAGTLSYEQYF. The DNA for the CDR3 is TGTGCCAGCAGCTTGGCCGGGACCCTATCCTACGAGCAGTACTTC.

This rearrangement joins TRBV6-1 to TRBJ1-2; weak D call: TRBD1 (6 bases). The V gene lost 6 bases and the J gene lost 4 bases, with 15 bases spanning the gap. CDR1 is MNHNS, CDR2 SASEGT, per germline. The CDR3 sequence is 14 residues long. The CDR3 loop reads CASRPEGGFYGYTF. CDR3 sequence (DNA): TGTGCCAGCAGACCTGAGGGGGGCTTCTATGGCTACACCTTC.

This chain joins TRBV4-2 and TRBJ1-1; 9 positions agree with TRBD1. This CDR3 contains 17 residues. V lost 6 bases to trimming and J lost 0 bases; unmatched junction nucleotides: 11. Germline CDR1 is LGHNA and CDR2 is YNFKEQ. CDR3 protein: CASRPGGTGRMNTEAFF. CDR3 sequence (DNA): TGTGCCAGCAGACCCGGGGGGACAGGGCGAATGAACACTGAAGCTTTCTTT.